A single sample gave rise to the 30 T cell receptor beta chains below, sequenced in a study of OX40 agonist ivuxolimab in advanced cancers. The repertoire was sequenced with immunoSEQ multiplex PCR; TCRdb's copy has only in-frame clones and lacks some. Among 23,000 or so clones listed, approximately 77% were seen once. Sequenced material: CD4+ or CD8+ T cells sorted from blood, taken in a trial of the OX40 agonist ivuxolimab. The receptors shown here come from an adult with an advanced solid tumor such as melanoma, head and neck, liver or kidney cancer.

The table lists this clone with a few counts. V gene TRBV28 combines with J gene TRBJ1-6, with D unresolved. Germline CDR1 and CDR2: MDHEN and SYDVKM. The length of the CDR3 is 11 residues. V gave up 7 bases and J gave up 7 bases, with 5 bases separating them. CDR3 bases: TGTGCCAGCAATGGGAATTCACCCCTCCACTTT. Translation gives CASNGNSPLHF.

The rearrangement links TRBV7-9 to TRBJ1-5; 8 positions match TRBD1. J gave up 4 bases and V 4 bases, and 6 bases lay outside the gene matches. The CDR3 contains 15 residues. CDR1 is SEHNR and CDR2 is FQNEAQ in the germline V gene (reference sequence). The CDR3, as DNA: TGTGCCAGCAGCTCGCAGGGGGCGGTTAATCAGCCCCAGCATTTT. This gives the protein CASSSQGAVNQPQHF. The entire variable domain, with the rest obtained from reference TRBV7-9 and TRBJ1-5, is as follows: DTGVSQNPRHKITKRGQNVTFRCDPISEHNRLYWYRQTLGQGPEFLTYFQNEAQLEKSRLLSDRFSAERPKGSFSTLEIQRTEQGDSAMYLCASSSQGAVNQPQHFGDGTRLSIL.

This rearrangement joins TRBV30 to TRBJ2-7; the D call may be TRBD1 or TRBD2 (5 bases each). Germline lookup yields CDR1 GTSNPN and CDR2 SVGIG (reference sequence). The length of the CDR3 is 14 residues. V was cut by 4 bases and J by 2 bases, with 15 bases left in between. The CDR3 nucleotides read TGTGCCTGGAAACCCGGGACGGTAACCTACGAGCAGTACTTC. Protein product: CAWKPGTVTYEQYF.

J is TRBJ2-7 and V is TRBV7-2, with 7 bases lining up with TRBD2. V lost 4 bases, J lost 6 bases, and 9 bases stayed unmatched. The CDR3 spans 14 residues. The germline CDR1 and CDR2 sequences are SGHTA and FQGNSA. The CDR3: CASSYVGGPAEQYF. CDR3 nucleotide sequence: TGTGCCAGCAGCTACGTGGGAGGGCCGGCCGAGCAGTACTTC.

This chain links TRBV5-6 with TRBJ2-7, with TRBD1 matching 8 bases. V gave up 4 bases and J gave up 4 bases; unmatched junction bases: 10. CDR1 and CDR2 from the germline V gene are SGHDT and YYEEEE. The CDR3 runs 15 residues. The CDR3, as DNA: TGTGCCAGCAGCCGCTCGGCCAGGGGGCGATACGAGCAGTACTTC. This translates into CASSRSARGRYEQYF.

The chain employs TRBV10-1 and TRBJ1-2, with TRBD1 identical over 9 bases. The CDR3 spans 17 residues. Germline V CDR1 and CDR2: WNHNN, SYGVQD (reference sequence). J was trimmed by 8 bases and V by 0 bases; bases with no gene match: 13. The CDR3 coding sequence is TGCGCCAGCAGTGAGTCATACAGGGGGCTCTACCGAGAAGGCTACACCTTC. Protein product: CASSESYRGLYREGYTF.

V and J are TRBV6-5 and TRBJ2-3; 11 positions agree with TRBD2. V trimming: 7 bases; J trimming: 4 bases; junction bases outside the gene matches: 7. Germline V gene sequence: CDR1 MNHEY, CDR2 SVGAGI. CDR3 length: 15 amino acids. The CDR3 reads CASTPSGGRSDTQYF. Here the CDR3 DNA reads TGTGCCAGCACCCCTAGCGGGGGGCGGTCAGATACGCAGTATTTT.

This clone has only a few counts. One junction end disagrees with the germline gene, perhaps due to a read error. The chain is built from TRBV18 and TRBJ1-1, with 8 bases identical to TRBD1. Germline loops: CDR1 KGHSH, CDR2 LQKENI. This CDR3 has 13 residues. DNA of the CDR3: TGTGCCGGCTCGACAGGGGTGAACACTGAAGCTTTCTTT. Translated, it gives CAGSTGVNTEAFF.

This chain links TRBV5-1 with TRBJ1-6; 9 nucleotides line up with TRBD1. V lost 3 bases and J lost 7; bases outside the gene matches: 8. Germline CDR1 SGHRS, CDR2 YFSETQ. The CDR3 is made up of 16 amino acids. CDR3 region: CASSSGDRAKNSPLHF. DNA of the CDR3: TGCGCCAGCAGCTCCGGGGACAGGGCGAAGAATTCACCCCTCCACTTT.

V usage is TRBV5-4 and J usage is TRBJ1-2; D remains ambiguous. With 9 bases removed from V and 2 bases from J, the gap between germline ends came to 11 bases. CDR3 length: 12 amino acids. Germline assignment: CDR1 SGHNT and CDR2 YYREEE (reference sequence). CDR3 loop: CATPAGNYGYTF. The CDR3 DNA is TGTGCCACCCCGGCGGGAAACTATGGCTACACCTTC.

This clone appeared a single time. The chain employs TRBV5-5 and TRBJ2-7; 10 bases are a match to TRBD2. The CDR3 consists of 14 residues. Trimming cost V 2 bases and J 4 bases; bases outside gene matches: 3. CDR1 is SGHKS, CDR2 YYEKEE, per germline (reference sequence). In DNA form, the CDR3 reads TGTGCCAGCAGCTTATCGACTAGCGGGTACGAGCAGTACTTC. Its translation: CASSLSTSGYEQYF.

This clone was picked up one time. A junction end diverges from the germline sequence, so it may reflect a read error. The chain recombines TRBV7-7 with TRBJ2-2; 9 nucleotides agree with TRBD1. This CDR3 region has 17 residues. Per the germline V gene, CDR1 is SSHAT and CDR2 is FNYEAQ (reference sequence). CDR3 nucleotide sequence: TGTGCTAGCAGCCCGGGGGACAGGGTCCGAAACACCGGGGAGCTGTTTTTT. Protein sequence: CASSPGDRVRNTGELFF. Based on the CDR3 plus reference TRBV7-7 and TRBJ2-2, the full variable domain is GAGVSQSPRYKVTKRGQDVTLRCDPISSHATLYWYQQALGQGPEFLTYFNYEAQPDKSGLPSDRFSAERPEGSISTLTIQRTEQRDSAMYRCASSPGDRVRNTGELFFGEGSRLTVL.

This clone was seen a single time. The chain combines TRBV5-1 with TRBJ1-1; D not certain. CDR3 length equals 15 residues. From germline, CDR1 is SGHRS and CDR2 YFSETQ. V lost 5 bases to trimming and J lost 6 bases, with 20 bases between them. The CDR3 DNA sequence: TGCGCCAGCAGTATTGGAGAGGGATGGAATTCTGAAGCTTTCTTT. Its protein product is CASSIGEGWNSEAFF.

J is TRBJ1-4 and V is TRBV5-6; D is uncertain. Germline CDR1 is SGHDT and CDR2 is YYEEEE. The CDR3 spans 11 residues. V was pared by 4 bases and J by 16 bases, with 14 bases between. Here the CDR3 reads CASSLRPSQFF. CDR3 nucleotides: TGTGCCAGCAGCCTCCGCCCTAGCCAGTTTTTT.

The V call is TRBV30, the J call TRBJ2-1, with 15 bases lining up with TRBD2. The CDR3 contains 14 residues. Per germline, CDR1 GTSNPN and CDR2 SVGIG (reference sequence). V lost 8 bases and J lost 9; bases outside the gene matches: 8. CDR3 sequence (DNA): TGTGCCAGAAATGGACTAGCGGGAGGGCCTGAGCAGTTCTTC. Translating it yields CARNGLAGGPEQFF.

The CDR3 reads CASRTGVFSGNTIYF. In nucleotides, the CDR3 is TGTGCCAGCAGGACAGGGGTCTTCTCTGGAAACACCATATATTTT. The chain uses TRBV2 and TRBJ1-3; 8 nucleotides agree with TRBD1. Germline trimming cut 6 bases from V and 0 bases from J; bases unmatched to any gene: 4. This CDR3 comprises 15 residues. CDR1 and CDR2 (germline): SNHLY, FYNNEI. The full variable domain, its missing parts supplied by reference TRBV2 and TRBJ1-3, is EPEVTQTPSHQVTQMGQEVILRCVPISNHLYFYWYRQILGQKVEFLVSFYNNEISEKSEIFDDQFSVERPDGSNFTLKIRSTKLEDSAMYFCASRTGVFSGNTIYFGEGSWLTVV.

The chain couples TRBV7-2 to TRBJ2-2; D gene ambiguous. V was clipped by 4 bases and J by 6 bases, with 18 bases between them. The length of the CDR3 is 16 residues. CDR1 is SGHTA and CDR2 is FQGNSA in the germline V gene. CDR3 bases: TGTGCCAGCAGCTCTCGCGAGAAGAATTCCCCCGGGGAGCTGTTTTTT. Amino acid sequence: CASSSREKNSPGELFF. Full variable domain (missing parts from reference TRBV7-2 and TRBJ2-2): GAGVSQSPSNKVTEKGKDVELRCDPISGHTALYWYRQSLGQGLEFLIYFQGNSAPDKSGLPSDRFSAERTGGSVSTLTIQRTQQEDSAVYLCASSSREKNSPGELFFGEGSRLTVL.

V usage is TRBV30 and J usage is TRBJ2-2; D not resolved. Germline V lookup: CDR1 GTSNPN, CDR2 SVGIG (reference sequence). V lost 5 bases, J lost 7 bases, and 14 bases lay in between. This CDR3 spans 13 amino acids. In DNA, the CDR3 is TGTGCCTGGTCCGTAGGTTTGAACGGGGAGCTGTTTTTT. Its translation: CAWSVGLNGELFF.

The rearrangement uses TRBV6-5 and TRBJ1-1; TRBD1 matches at 7 bases. Germline CDR1 and CDR2: MNHEY and SVGAGI. The V gene end was trimmed by 2 bases and the J gene end by 1 base; junction bases not matched to a gene: 1. This CDR3 region has 14 residues. CDR3 nucleotide sequence: TGTGCCAGCAGTTACCGGACAGGGAACACTGAAGCTTTCTTT. This sequence encodes CASSYRTGNTEAFF.

The chain has TRBV27 and TRBJ2-2, with 8 bases matching TRBD2. The CDR3 loop spans 17 amino acids. The ends lost 3 bases at V and 1 base at J; junction bases unmatched: 7. Germline CDR1 is MNHEY and CDR2 is SMNVEV (reference sequence). The CDR3 DNA follows: TGTGCCAGCAGTTTTATCTGGCTAGCGGGGAACACCGGGGAGCTGTTTTTT. It is translated as CASSFIWLAGNTGELFF.

V is TRBV6-5 and J is TRBJ1-5; D gene unclear. The CDR3 runs to 13 residues. The V end lost 6 bases, the J end lost 1 base, and 7 bases lay between the germline ends. The germline V gene encodes CDR1 MNHEY and CDR2 SVGAGI. CDR3 bases: TGTGCCAGCAGATTGGACAGCAATCAGCCCCAGCATTTT. Translating gives CASRLDSNQPQHF.

The CDR3, as DNA: TGTGCCAGCAGCACGGGCCGAGGGGCCTTAGGAGCTTTCTTT. It codes for CASSTGRGALGAFF. The gene calls are TRBV28 and TRBJ1-1; TRBD1 might be the D (5 bases). CDR1 and CDR2 from the germline V gene are MDHEN and SYDVKM. The ends were cut back, 6 bases at V and 10 bases at J, with 21 bases in the middle. The CDR3 contains 14 residues.

This rearrangement joins TRBV28 to TRBJ1-2; D is undetermined. Germline-derived CDR1 and CDR2 are MDHEN and SYDVKM. The CDR3 has 15 residues. Deletions cut 6 bases from V and 4 bases from J, with 18 bases between. In DNA, the CDR3 is TGTGCCAGCAGCCCCCCGCAAACGGGCGGCTATGGCTACACCTTC. This encodes CASSPPQTGGYGYTF.

There are a few counts of this clone. The rearrangement links TRBV5-1 to TRBJ2-2; possibly TRBD2 for D (5 bases). The CDR3 covers 15 residues. Germline values: CDR1 SGHRS, CDR2 YFSETQ. V was clipped by 0 bases and J by 7 bases, with 13 bases between them. Written as DNA, the CDR3 is TGCGCCAGCAGCTTGGTTCTGGGGAGAGGCGGGGAGCTGTTTTTT. Protein: CASSLVLGRGGELFF.

Comment on this clone: The identical CDR3 is also encoded by other nucleotide sequences in the sample. V usage is TRBV7-9 and J usage is TRBJ2-1; possible D gene TRBD2, 5 bases. The CDR3 has 15 residues. Looked up from germline, CDR1 is SEHNR and CDR2 is FQNEAQ (reference sequence). Deletions cut 4 bases from V and 4 bases from J, with 14 bases between. Here the CDR3 reads CASSSPAGGYNEQFF. The CDR3 DNA is TGTGCCAGCAGCTCCCCCGCGGGTGGATACAATGAGCAGTTCTTC. Full variable domain (missing parts from reference TRBV7-9 and TRBJ2-1): DTGVSQNPRHKITKRGQNVTFRCDPISEHNRLYWYRQTLGQGPEFLTYFQNEAQLEKSRLLSDRFSAERPKGSFSTLEIQRTEQGDSAMYLCASSSPAGGYNEQFFGPGTRLTVL.

This clone has a single count. This chain joins TRBV4-3 and TRBJ1-1; 8 bases map to TRBD1. V dropped 3 bases and J dropped 9; count of bases not matched to a gene: 12. Looked up from germline, CDR1 is LGHNA and CDR2 is YSLEER. This CDR3 has 15 amino acids. The CDR3 protein is CASSHDLDRVVKAFF. CDR3 in DNA: TGCGCCAGCAGCCATGATCTGGACAGGGTGGTAAAAGCTTTCTTT.

This chain's CDR3 is CASRGQFTDTQYF. CDR3 sequence (DNA): TGCGCCAGCAGGGGACAGTTCACAGATACGCAGTATTTT. The V and J genes are TRBV5-1 and TRBJ2-3; 7 bases match TRBD1. The germline gives CDR1 SGHRS, CDR2 YFSETQ. The CDR3 has 13 amino acids. The trim removed 5 bases at V and 2 bases at J, leaving 2 bases unmatched.

The chain employs TRBV6-5 and TRBJ1-1; D ambiguous. The CDR3 loop spans 14 amino acids. From germline, CDR1 is MNHEY and CDR2 SVGAGI. The V and J ends lost 2 bases and 2 bases respectively, with 9 bases between them. This CDR3 reads CASSYHPDNTEAFF. The CDR3 bases are TGTGCCAGCAGTTACCATCCGGACAACACTGAAGCTTTCTTT.

The V call is TRBV21-1, the J call TRBJ1-6. TRBV21-1 has pseudogene status. This CDR3 has 15 amino acids. CDR3 amino acids: CANQRPGDPNSPLHF. CDR3 DNA sequence: TGTGCCAACCAACGGCCCGGGGATCCTAATTCACCCCTCCACTTT.

This clone came up once. This chain uses TRBV25-1 with TRBJ1-2; D not certain. The V end lost 8 bases, the J end lost 8 bases, and 18 bases lay between the germline ends. This CDR3 is built from 13 residues. CDR1 and CDR2 from the germline V gene are MGHDK and SYGVNS. The CDR3 DNA reads as TGTGCCAGCGGAGAACCCCTCGCGGAGGGCTACACCTTC. It translates to CASGEPLAEGYTF.